The 14 T cell receptor beta chains in this list originate from one sample, sequenced in a study of cytomegalovirus exposure and HLA in healthy donors. Primers for the PCR totalled 60 Vbeta and 13 Jbeta. Using immunoSEQ multiplex PCR, the repertoire was profiled, and TCRdb retains in-frame clones only, with some absent. The sample yields tens of thousands of clones, about 74% seen once. The sequencing input was PBMCs. These receptors originate from a man aged 30-40 years in good health and CMV-seronegative.

This clone appeared a few times. With only one base between it and a far larger clone, this is likely a read error. The genes are TRBV13 and TRBJ2-7, with a weak D call TRBD2 (6 bases). The J call may be incorrect, as the DNA end agrees better with TRBJ2-1. The CDR3 totals 15 residues. The germline V gene encodes CDR1 PRHDT and CDR2 FYEKMQ (reference sequence). The CDR3 protein is CASSPTRGNLNEQFF. CDR3 coding DNA: TGTGCCAGCAGCCCAACCCGCGGGAACTTGAACGAGCAGTTCTTC.

This rearrangement joins TRBV6-4 to TRBJ2-7; D is perhaps TRBD1 (5 bases). This CDR3 is 13 amino acids long. V lost 6 bases, J lost 0 bases, and 9 bases lay in between. Germline V gene data show CDR1 as MRHNA and CDR2 as SNTAGT. The CDR3 DNA sequence: TGTGCCAGCAGGGTAAGGGGCTCCTACGAGCAGTACTTC. Protein: CASRVRGSYEQYF.

In nucleotides, the CDR3 is TGTGCCAGCAAACCCGACAGGGGAGGCTACAATGAGCAGTTCTTC. Amino acids: CASKPDRGGYNEQFF. This chain joins TRBV28 and TRBJ2-1, with 8 positions matching TRBD1. The V gene's germline CDR1 is MDHEN and CDR2 SYDVKM. The CDR3 totals 15 residues. Germline trimming cut 7 bases from V and 3 bases from J; bases unmatched to any gene: 8.

The gene calls are TRBV19 and TRBJ1-2, with D maybe TRBD1 (6 bases). Trimming stripped 5 bases from V and 4 bases from J, with 17 bases between. CDR3 length: 15 amino acids. CDR1 and CDR2 from the germline V gene are LNHDA and SQIVND (reference sequence). The CDR3 region has the DNA TGTGCCAGTAGTCCCCGAACAGGGTACGTCTATGGCTACACCTTC. Residues: CASSPRTGYVYGYTF.

The chain is built from TRBV18 and TRBJ1-3; TRBD1 might be the D (5 bases). V was clipped by 3 bases and J by 0 bases, with 9 bases between them. Germline CDR1 KGHSH, CDR2 LQKENI. The CDR3 spans 15 residues. In DNA, the CDR3 is TGTGCCAGCTCACCTCAGGGAATCTCTGGAAACACCATATATTTT. It translates to CASSPQGISGNTIYF.

The rearrangement joins TRBV28 to TRBJ2-1; D gene unclear. Germline values: CDR1 MDHEN, CDR2 SYDVKM. V was cut by 6 bases and J by 10 bases, with 10 bases left in between. The CDR3 totals 11 residues. The CDR3 DNA sequence: TGTGCCAGCAGGGCCCCCAGGGAGCAGTTCTTC. It translates to CASRAPREQFF.

This clone appeared once. This CDR3 reads CASSLGVANTGELFF. As DNA, the CDR3 is TGTGCCAGCAGCTTGGGTGTGGCAAACACCGGGGAGCTGTTTTTT. The rearrangement uses TRBV5-4 and TRBJ2-2; D not resolved. Germline V CDR1 and CDR2: SGHNT, YYREEE (reference sequence). The CDR3 runs 15 residues. V gave up 0 bases and J gave up 2 bases, with 8 bases separating them.

The V gene is TRBV4-3, the J gene TRBJ1-5; tentatively, D is TRBD1 (6 bases). The CDR3 length is 16 residues. V gave up 0 bases and J gave up 7 bases, with 16 bases separating them. Germline CDR1 LGHNA, CDR2 YSLEER. In DNA form, the CDR3 reads TGCGCCAGCAGCCAAGACAGAGTGGGGGCCGGACAGCCCCAGCATTTT. Amino acid sequence: CASSQDRVGAGQPQHF.

The chain is built from TRBV6-6 and TRBJ1-2; TRBD1 aligns across 7 bases. The CDR3 totals 13 residues. With V trimmed by 6 bases and J by 1 base, 2 bases remained unmatched. CDR1 and CDR2 (germline): MNHNY, SVGAGI (reference sequence). As DNA, the CDR3 is TGTGCCAGCAGCGACAGGGATAACTATGGCTACACCTTC. Protein product: CASSDRDNYGYTF.

CDR3 in amino acids: CASRRGQGAYEQYF. CDR3 DNA: TGTGCCAGCAGGCGGGGACAGGGTGCGTACGAGCAGTACTTC. This sequence joins TRBV5-5 and TRBJ2-7; 9 bases fit TRBD1. CDR3 size: 14 residues. With 5 bases clipped from V and 4 bases from J, the junction kept 7 bases outside the gene matches. Germline V CDR1 and CDR2: SGHKS, YYEKEE (reference sequence).

V usage is TRBV28 and J usage is TRBJ2-1; D possibly corresponds to TRBD1 (6 bases). CDR3 size: 17 residues. V lost 5 bases and J lost 6, with 23 bases in between. The germline CDR1 and CDR2 sequences are MDHEN and SYDVKM. CDR3 coding DNA: TGTGCCAGCAGTGTAGGGGGTGGGCGCCCAGGGCCCAATGAGCAGTTCTTC. Amino acid sequence: CASSVGGGRPGPNEQFF.

This clone was recorded only once. The chain couples TRBV6-4 to TRBJ2-1; TRBD2 agrees at 7 bases. CDR1 and CDR2 (germline): MRHNA, SNTAGT. There are 15 residues in the CDR3. The J segment lost 12 bases and the V segment lost 6 bases, leaving 17 bases of the junction unmatched. The chain's CDR3 is CASSPGRMGSHGQFF. CDR3 sequence (DNA): TGTGCCAGCAGCCCCGGGAGGATGGGGTCCCATGGGCAGTTCTTC.

V and J are TRBV11-2 and TRBJ2-1; D call uncertain. CDR1 SGHAT and CDR2 FQNNGV come from the germline V gene. V lost 3 bases, J lost 15 bases, and 15 bases lay in between. CDR3 length: 12 amino acids. For the CDR3, the DNA is TGTGCCAGCAGCTTCGGTCGGTCTGGTGCGTTCTTC. Amino acids: CASSFGRSGAFF.

V usage is TRBV27 and J usage is TRBJ1-5; TRBD1 might be the D (5 bases). Germline lookup yields CDR1 MNHEY and CDR2 SMNVEV (reference sequence). Between the trimmed V and J ends, which lost 1 base and 6 bases, there was a span of 16 bases. The CDR3 extends over 16 amino acids. The CDR3 DNA sequence: TGTGCCAGCAGTTTATTCGGGGGGGGTGTAGGTCAGCCCCAGCATTTT. Its protein product is CASSLFGGGVGQPQHF.